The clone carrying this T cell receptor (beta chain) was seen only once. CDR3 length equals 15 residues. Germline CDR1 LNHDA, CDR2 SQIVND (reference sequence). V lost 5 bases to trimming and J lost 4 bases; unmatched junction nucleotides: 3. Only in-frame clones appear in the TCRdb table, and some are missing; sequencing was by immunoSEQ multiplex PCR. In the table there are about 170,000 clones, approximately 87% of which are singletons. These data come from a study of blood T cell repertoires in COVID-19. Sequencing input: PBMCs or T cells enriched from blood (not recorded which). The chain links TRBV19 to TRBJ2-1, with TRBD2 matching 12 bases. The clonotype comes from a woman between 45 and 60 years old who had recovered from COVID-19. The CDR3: CASSPGTSGYNEQFF. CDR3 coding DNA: TGTGCCAGTAGTCCTGGGACTAGCGGGTACAATGAGCAGTTCTTC.